This T cell receptor (beta chain) was sequenced for a study of blood T cell repertoires in COVID-19. Turning to the study itself: T cells, B-cell-depleted T cells, or PBMCs supplied cDNA or gDNA.

The CDR3 contains 12 residues. V gave up 6 bases and J gave up 2 bases, with 6 bases separating them. Germline V gives CDR1 MNHEY, CDR2 SVGAGI. Original processing notes: By means of reference gene primer amplification, nucleated cell counts were estimated. Clones were read by immunoSEQ multiplex PCR, and TCRdb kept only the in-frame ones, dropping some. V and J calls and clone size are as listed in that table; D and trimming were resolved from the DNA. In the table there are 150,000 to 200,000 clones, 88% of which are singletons. The chain recombines TRBV6-5 with TRBJ2-3, with unresolved D. The clonotype was recovered from a woman in her late teens or twenties who had recovered from COVID-19. Sequenced sample: PBMCs or T cells enriched from blood (not recorded which). Here the CDR3 reads CASRQTTDTQYF. In DNA, the CDR3 is TGTGCCAGCAGACAGACCACAGATACGCAGTATTTT.